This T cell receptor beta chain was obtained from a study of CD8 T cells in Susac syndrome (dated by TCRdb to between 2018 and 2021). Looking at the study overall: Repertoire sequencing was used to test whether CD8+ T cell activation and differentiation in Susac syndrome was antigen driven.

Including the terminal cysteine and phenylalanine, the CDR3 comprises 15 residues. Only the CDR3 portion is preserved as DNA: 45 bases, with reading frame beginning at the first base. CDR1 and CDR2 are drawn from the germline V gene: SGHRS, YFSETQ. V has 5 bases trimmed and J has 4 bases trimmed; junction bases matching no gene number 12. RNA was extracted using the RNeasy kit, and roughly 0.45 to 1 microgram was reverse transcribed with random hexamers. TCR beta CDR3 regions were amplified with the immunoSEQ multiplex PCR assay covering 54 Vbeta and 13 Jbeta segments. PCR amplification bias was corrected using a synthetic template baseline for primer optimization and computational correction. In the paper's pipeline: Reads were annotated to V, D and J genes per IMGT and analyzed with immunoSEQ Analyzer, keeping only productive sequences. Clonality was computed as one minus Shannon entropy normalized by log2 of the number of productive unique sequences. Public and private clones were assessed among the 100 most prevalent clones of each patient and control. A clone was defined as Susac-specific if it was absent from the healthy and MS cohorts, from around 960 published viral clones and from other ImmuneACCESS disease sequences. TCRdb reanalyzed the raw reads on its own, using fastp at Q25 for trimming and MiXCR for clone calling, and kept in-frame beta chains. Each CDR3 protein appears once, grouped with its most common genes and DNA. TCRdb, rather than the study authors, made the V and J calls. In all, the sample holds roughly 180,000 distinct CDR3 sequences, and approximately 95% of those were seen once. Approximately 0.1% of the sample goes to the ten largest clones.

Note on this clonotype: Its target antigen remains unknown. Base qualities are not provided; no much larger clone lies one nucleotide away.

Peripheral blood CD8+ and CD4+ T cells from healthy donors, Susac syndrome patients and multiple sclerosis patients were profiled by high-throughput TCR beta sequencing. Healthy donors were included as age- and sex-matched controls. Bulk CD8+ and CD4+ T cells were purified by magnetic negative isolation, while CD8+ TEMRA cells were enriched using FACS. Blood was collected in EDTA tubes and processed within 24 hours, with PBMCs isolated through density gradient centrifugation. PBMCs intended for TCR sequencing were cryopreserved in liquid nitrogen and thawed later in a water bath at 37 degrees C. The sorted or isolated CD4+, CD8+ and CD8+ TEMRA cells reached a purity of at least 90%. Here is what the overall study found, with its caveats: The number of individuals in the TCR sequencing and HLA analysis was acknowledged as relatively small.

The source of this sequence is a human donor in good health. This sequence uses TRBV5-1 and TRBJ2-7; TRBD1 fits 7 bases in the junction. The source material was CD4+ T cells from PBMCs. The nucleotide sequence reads TGCGCCAGCAGGACGGACGGGACAGTGGGGTACGAGCAGTACTTC. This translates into CASRTDGTVGYEQYF.